This paragraph reports one T cell receptor beta chain. Antigen unknown. From germline, CDR1 is MNHNS and CDR2 SASEGT. The CDR3 length is 17 residues. V was cut by 2 bases and J by 3 bases, with 14 bases left in between. Method: immunoSEQ multiplex PCR; TCRdb's copy keeps in-frame clones and lacks some. The sample contains about 170,000 clones, over 75% of which appear only once. The sample is drawn from a study of T cell responses to AZD1222 COVID-19 vaccine. Study conclusions and caveats: Just a handful of AZD1222 recipients were seropositive at baseline. Two AZD1222 administrations were followed by greater Spike-specific TCR breadth and depth. Repertoire sampling happened only post peak T cell response.

The source material was peripheral blood, sampled on day 0 of AZD1222 vaccination. The chain employs TRBV6-1 and TRBJ1-6; maybe TRBD1 (5 bases). The clonotype comes from an adult in good health. CDR3 residues: CASSEFRGTYYNSPLHF. CDR3 nucleotides: TGTGCCAGCAGTGAATTTCGAGGGACCTACTATAATTCACCCCTCCACTTT.